Given below is one TCR beta chain in context. As processed by the authors: Amplification with reference gene primers provided the estimates of nucleated cell counts. Produced via immunoSEQ multiplex PCR; TCRdb's table is partial and in-frame only. V, J and clone size are those of that table, while D and trimming were read from the DNA. The profile shows about 50,000 clones, about 83% of them singletons. These data originate in a study of blood T cell repertoires in COVID-19. Overall study context: Donors in the United States, Italy and Spain gave samples during acute or convalescent COVID-19. PBMCs, B-cell-depleted T cells, or T cells were the source of the cDNA or gDNA that made up the material.

The CDR3 contains 11 residues. V was pared by 7 bases and J by 4 bases, with 1 base of the junction left unmatched. Looked up from germline, CDR1 is SQVTM and CDR2 is ANQGSEA. This receptor was obtained from a woman older than 75 with acute or convalescent COVID-19. The V gene is TRBV29-1, the J gene TRBJ1-2; 9 bases agree with TRBD1. Material for sequencing was peripheral blood. The CDR3 is CSAQGAYGYTF. CDR3 nucleotides: TGCAGCGCACAGGGGGCCTATGGCTACACCTTC.